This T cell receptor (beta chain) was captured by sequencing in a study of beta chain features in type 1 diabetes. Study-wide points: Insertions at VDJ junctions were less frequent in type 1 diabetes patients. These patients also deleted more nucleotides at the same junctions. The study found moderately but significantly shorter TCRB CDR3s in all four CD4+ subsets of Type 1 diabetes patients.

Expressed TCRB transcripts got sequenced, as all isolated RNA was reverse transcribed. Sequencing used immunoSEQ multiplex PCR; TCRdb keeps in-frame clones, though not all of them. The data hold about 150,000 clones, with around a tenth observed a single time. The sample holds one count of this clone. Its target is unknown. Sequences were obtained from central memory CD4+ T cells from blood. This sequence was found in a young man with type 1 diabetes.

The CDR3 DNA is TGTGCCACCAGCAGAGGCGGTGGCGGCTCCTACGAGCAGTACTTC. Translated: CATSRGGGGSYEQYF. The chain employs TRBV15 and TRBJ2-7; D is uncertain. The germline V gene encodes CDR1 LNHNV and CDR2 YYDKDF (reference sequence). The length of the CDR3 is 15 residues. V shed 1 base and J shed 0 bases, with 10 bases lying between them.